This T cell receptor (beta chain) was found in a study of blood T cell repertoires in COVID-19. Study details: There were acute and convalescent COVID-19 samples, and they came from the United States, Italy and Spain. From T cells, B-cell-depleted T cells, or PBMCs came the material, which was cDNA or gDNA.

Authors' data handling: Amplifying reference gene primers gave estimates of nucleated cell counts. The repertoire was sequenced with immunoSEQ multiplex PCR; TCRdb's copy has only in-frame clones and lacks some. From that table come the V and J calls and clone size; the DNA was used to work out D and trimming. The sample has about 86,000 clones; more than 60% are singletons. The CDR3 totals 15 residues. Germline-derived CDR1 and CDR2 are SGHRS and YFSETQ. V dropped 3 bases and J dropped 0 bases, with 11 bases sitting between them. The sequencing input was peripheral blood. The chain employs TRBV5-1 and TRBJ2-3, with D perhaps matching TRBD1 (6 bases). This TCR derives from a man aged 65-85 years with acute or convalescent COVID-19. The CDR3 sequence is CASSYRTVSTDTQYF. CDR3 in DNA: TGCGCCAGCAGCTACAGGACAGTAAGCACAGATACGCAGTATTTT.